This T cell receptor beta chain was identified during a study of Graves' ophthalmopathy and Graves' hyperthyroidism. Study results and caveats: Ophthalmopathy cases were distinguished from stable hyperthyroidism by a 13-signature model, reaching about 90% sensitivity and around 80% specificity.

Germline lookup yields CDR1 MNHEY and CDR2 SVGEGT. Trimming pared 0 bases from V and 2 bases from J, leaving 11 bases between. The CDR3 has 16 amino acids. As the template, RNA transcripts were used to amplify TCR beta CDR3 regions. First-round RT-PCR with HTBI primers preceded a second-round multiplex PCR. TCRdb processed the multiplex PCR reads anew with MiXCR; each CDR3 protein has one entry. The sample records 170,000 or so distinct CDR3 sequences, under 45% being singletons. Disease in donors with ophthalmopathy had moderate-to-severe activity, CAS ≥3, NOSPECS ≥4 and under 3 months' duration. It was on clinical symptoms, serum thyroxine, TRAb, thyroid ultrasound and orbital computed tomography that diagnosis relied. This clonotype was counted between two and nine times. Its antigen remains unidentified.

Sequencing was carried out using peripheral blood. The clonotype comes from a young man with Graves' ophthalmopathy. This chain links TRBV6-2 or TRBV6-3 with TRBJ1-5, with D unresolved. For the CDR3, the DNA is TGTGCCAGCAGTTACTCGAACTTTTTCGGCAATCAGCCCCAGCATTTT. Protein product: CASSYSNFFGNQPQHF.